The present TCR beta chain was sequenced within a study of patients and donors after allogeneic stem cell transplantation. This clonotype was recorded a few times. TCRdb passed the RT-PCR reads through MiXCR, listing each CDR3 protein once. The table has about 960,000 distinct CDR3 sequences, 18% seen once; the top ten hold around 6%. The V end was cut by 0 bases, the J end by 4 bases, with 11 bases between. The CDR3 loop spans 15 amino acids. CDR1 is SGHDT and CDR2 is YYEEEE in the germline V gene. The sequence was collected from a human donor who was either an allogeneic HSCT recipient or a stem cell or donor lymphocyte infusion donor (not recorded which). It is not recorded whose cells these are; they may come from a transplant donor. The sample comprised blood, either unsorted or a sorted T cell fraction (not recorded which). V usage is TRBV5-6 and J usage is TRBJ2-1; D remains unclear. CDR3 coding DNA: TGTGCCAGCAGCTTGGATAGGTGGCGGTACAATGAGCAGTTCTTC. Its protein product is CASSLDRWRYNEQFF.